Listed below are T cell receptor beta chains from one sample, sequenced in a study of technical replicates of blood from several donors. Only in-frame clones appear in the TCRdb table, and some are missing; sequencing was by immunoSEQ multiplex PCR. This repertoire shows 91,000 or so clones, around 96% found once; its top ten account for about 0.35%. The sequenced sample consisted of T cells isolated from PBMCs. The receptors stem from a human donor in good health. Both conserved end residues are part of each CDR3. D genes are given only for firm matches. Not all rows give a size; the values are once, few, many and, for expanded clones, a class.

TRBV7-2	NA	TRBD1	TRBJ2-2	CASSPGQVTGELFF	TGTGCCAGCAGCCCAGGACAGGTCACCGGGGAGCTGTTTTTT
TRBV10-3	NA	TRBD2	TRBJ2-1	CAISDPVGGRDDEQFF	TGTGCCATCAGTGACCCCGTGGGCGGGAGAGATGATGAGCAGTTCTTC
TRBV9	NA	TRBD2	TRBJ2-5	CASSAPTLAGEETQYF	TGTGCCAGCAGCGCCCCTACACTAGCGGGAGAAGAGACCCAGTACTTC
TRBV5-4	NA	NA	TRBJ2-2	CASSFTGIYTGELFF	TGTGCCAGCAGCTTTACAGGGATTTACACCGGGGAGCTGTTTTTT
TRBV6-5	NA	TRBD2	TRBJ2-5	CASSYLTSGRETQYF	TGTGCCAGCAGTTACCTGACTAGCGGGAGGGAGACCCAGTACTTC
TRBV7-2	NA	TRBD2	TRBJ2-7	CASRPSGTAYEQYF	TGTGCCAGCAGGCCTAGCGGGACTGCCTACGAGCAGTACTTC
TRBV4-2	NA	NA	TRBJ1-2	CASSQEWGSDSYGYTF	TGTGCCAGCAGCCAAGAATGGGGCTCTGATAGTTATGGCTACACCTTC
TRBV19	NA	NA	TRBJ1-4	CASSISGVLEKLFF	TGTGCCAGTAGTATATCCGGGGTCCTTGAAAAACTGTTTTTT
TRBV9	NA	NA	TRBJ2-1	CASTTVSGNEQFF	TGTGCCAGTACCACAGTTTCGGGAAATGAGCAGTTCTTC
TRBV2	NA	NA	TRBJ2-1	CASSASSREQFF	TGTGCCAGCAGCGCTAGCTCTCGTGAGCAGTTCTTC
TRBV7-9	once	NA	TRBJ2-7	CASSSGFYEQYF	TGTGCCAGCAGCTCAGGGTTCTACGAGCAGTACTTC
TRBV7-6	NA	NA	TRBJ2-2	CASSLGGLYTNTGELFF	TGTGCCAGCAGCTTAGGTGGGCTCTATACGAACACCGGGGAGCTGTTTTTT
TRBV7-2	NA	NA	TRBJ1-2	CASSLERIYGYTF	TGTGCCAGCAGCTTGGAGCGGATCTATGGCTACACCTTC
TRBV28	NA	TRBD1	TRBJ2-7	CASSLPGTGFHEQYF	TGTGCCAGCAGTTTGCCCGGGACAGGGTTCCACGAGCAGTACTTC
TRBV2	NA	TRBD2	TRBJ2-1	CASSVASGRLMNNEQFF	TGTGCCAGCAGTGTAGCTAGCGGGAGGCTTATGAACAATGAGCAGTTCTTC
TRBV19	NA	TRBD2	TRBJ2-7	CASSNIAGEQYF	TGTGCCAGTAGCAACATAGCGGGCGAGCAGTACTTC
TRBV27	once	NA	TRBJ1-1	CASRPTYFLDTNTEAFF	TGTGCCAGCAGGCCTACGTACTTCCTTGACACGAACACTGAAGCTTTCTTT
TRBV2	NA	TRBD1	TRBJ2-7	CASSDLQGAHEQYF	TGTGCCAGCAGTGACCTCCAGGGGGCCCACGAGCAGTACTTC
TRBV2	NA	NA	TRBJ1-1	CASSASTGLNTEAFF	TGTGCCAGCAGTGCGTCAACAGGGCTGAACACTGAAGCTTTCTTT
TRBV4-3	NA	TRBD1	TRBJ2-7	CASSLMEQGNEQYF	TGCGCCAGCAGCCTCATGGAACAGGGGAACGAGCAGTACTTC
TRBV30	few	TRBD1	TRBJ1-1	CAWSGDRNTEAFF	TGTGCCTGGAGTGGGGACAGGAACACTGAAGCTTTCTTT
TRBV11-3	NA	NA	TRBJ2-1	CASSSLTEGRGNEQFF	TGTGCCAGCAGCTCCCTCACGGAGGGGAGAGGCAATGAGCAGTTCTTC
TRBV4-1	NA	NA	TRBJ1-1	CASSQGAVNTEAFF	TGCGCCAGCAGCCAAGGGGCCGTGAACACTGAAGCTTTCTTT
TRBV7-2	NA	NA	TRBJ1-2	CASSAVGGMGGYTF	TGTGCCAGCAGCGCTGTTGGGGGCATGGGTGGCTACACCTTC
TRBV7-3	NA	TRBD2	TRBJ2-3	CASSPLPSGSGDTQYF	TGTGCCAGCAGCCCCCTGCCTAGCGGGAGTGGTGATACGCAGTATTTT
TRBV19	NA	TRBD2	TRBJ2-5	CASSYWGGETQYF	TGTGCCAGTAGTTATTGGGGAGGGGAGACCCAGTACTTC
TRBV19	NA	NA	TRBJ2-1	CASSRGLQQFF	TGTGCCAGTAGTAGGGGACTCCAACAGTTCTTC
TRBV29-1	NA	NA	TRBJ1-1	CSVKGRGTEAFF	TGCAGCGTTAAAGGACGGGGCACTGAAGCTTTCTTT
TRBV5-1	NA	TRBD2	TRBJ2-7	CASSLFSGAYEQYF	TGCGCCAGCAGCTTATTCAGCGGGGCTTACGAGCAGTACTTC
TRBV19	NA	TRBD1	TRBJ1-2	CASRLDREGSGYTF	TGTGCCAGTAGGTTGGACAGGGAAGGTAGCGGCTACACCTTC
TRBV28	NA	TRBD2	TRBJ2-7	CASSFSLGGSNYEQYF	TGTGCCAGCAGTTTTTCCCTGGGGGGGTCAAATTACGAGCAGTACTTC
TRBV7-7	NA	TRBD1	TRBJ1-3	CASSDDREVVNTIYF	TGTGCCAGCAGCGACGACAGGGAAGTGGTAAACACCATATATTTT
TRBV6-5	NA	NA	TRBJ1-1	CASSYHFNTEAFF	TGTGCCAGCAGTTACCACTTTAACACTGAAGCTTTCTTT
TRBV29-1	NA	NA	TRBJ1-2	CSVEDQWAKEGYTF	TGCAGCGTTGAAGATCAATGGGCCAAAGAAGGCTACACCTTC
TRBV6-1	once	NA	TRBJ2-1	CASIQGNDEQFF	TGTGCCAGCATCCAGGGGAACGATGAGCAGTTCTTC
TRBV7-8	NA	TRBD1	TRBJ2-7	CASSPGTGANEQYF	TGTGCCAGCAGCCCCGGGACAGGGGCAAACGAGCAGTACTTC
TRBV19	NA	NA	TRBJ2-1	CASRHIDSYNEQFF	TGTGCCAGTAGACATATTGACAGCTACAATGAGCAGTTCTTC
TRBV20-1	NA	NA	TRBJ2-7	CSAATAYEQYF	TGCAGTGCTGCGACAGCCTACGAGCAGTACTTC
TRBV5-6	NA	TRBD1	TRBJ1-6	CASTGGNYNSPLHF	TGTGCCAGTACAGGGGGCAACTATAATTCACCCCTCCACTTT
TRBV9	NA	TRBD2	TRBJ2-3	CASSGGLAVFTDTQYF	TGTGCCAGCAGCGGGGGACTAGCGGTCTTCACAGATACGCAGTATTTT
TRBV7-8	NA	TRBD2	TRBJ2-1	CASRLLAGGPNEQFF	TGTGCCAGCAGATTACTAGCGGGAGGGCCTAATGAGCAGTTCTTC
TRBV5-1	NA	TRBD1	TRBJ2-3	CASSLAGTATDTQYF	TGCGCCAGCAGCTTAGCCGGGACAGCTACAGATACGCAGTATTTT
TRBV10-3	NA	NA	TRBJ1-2	CASAGSFNYGYTF	TGTGCCAGCGCCGGGTCTTTTAACTATGGCTACACCTTC
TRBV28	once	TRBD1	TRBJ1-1	CAGSSQGVDTEAFF	TGTGCCGGATCCTCACAGGGGGTAGACACTGAAGCTTTCTTT
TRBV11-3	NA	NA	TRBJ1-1	CASSLGGLNTEAFF	TGTGCCAGCAGCTTAGGCGGCTTGAACACTGAAGCTTTCTTT
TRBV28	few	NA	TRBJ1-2	CASSLPGEHYGYTF	TGTGCCAGCAGTTTACCAGGGGAGCACTATGGCTACACCTTC
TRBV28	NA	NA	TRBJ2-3	CASSFQPGLNTDTQYF	TGTGCCAGCAGTTTTCAACCGGGACTTAACACAGATACGCAGTATTTT
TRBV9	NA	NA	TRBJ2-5	CASSARLTQETQYF	TGTGCCAGCAGCGCTAGACTAACCCAAGAGACCCAGTACTTC
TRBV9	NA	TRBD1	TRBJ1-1	CASSPTLTGSTEAFF	TGTGCCAGCAGCCCGACCCTGACAGGGAGCACTGAAGCTTTCTTT
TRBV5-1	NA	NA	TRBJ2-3	CASSIPLGETTDTQYF	TGCGCCAGCAGCATCCCCCTTGGAGAGACGACAGATACGCAGTATTTT
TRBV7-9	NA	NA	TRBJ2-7	CASSSAYEQYF	TGTGCCAGCAGTTCAGCCTACGAGCAGTACTTC
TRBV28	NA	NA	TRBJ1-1	CASSLQGNRDTEAFF	TGTGCCAGCAGTTTACAGGGTAACAGGGACACTGAAGCTTTCTTT
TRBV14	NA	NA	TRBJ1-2	CASSLSIVAGGGYTF	TGTGCCAGCAGCCTATCCATTGTGGCGGGTGGAGGCTACACCTTC
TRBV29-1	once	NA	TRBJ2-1	CSVATSSYNEQFF	TGCAGCGTTGCGACTTCCTCCTACAATGAGCAGTTCTTC
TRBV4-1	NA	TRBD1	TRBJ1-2	CASSRQTGADYGYTF	TGCGCCAGCAGCCGCCAGACAGGGGCGGACTATGGCTACACCTTC